This entry concerns a single TCR beta chain. The sample belongs to a study of blood T cell repertoires in COVID-19. The overall study: Spain, Italy and the United States supplied samples that represented acute and convalescent COVID-19. Sample material is recorded as cDNA or gDNA derived from T cells, B-cell-depleted T cells, or PBMCs.

Original processing notes: Estimation of nucleated cell counts was performed using reference gene primer amplification. TCRdb keeps only in-frame clones here, not all; method: immunoSEQ multiplex PCR. For V, J and clone size, that table is used; D and trimming come from the DNA. The sample gives some 290,000 clones, over 80% of which show up once; roughly 4.6% is in the top ten. The CDR3 extends over 13 amino acids. Trimming cost V 6 bases and J 5 bases; bases outside gene matches: 4. The germline CDR1 and CDR2 sequences are SNHLY and FYNNEI. This chain joins TRBV2 and TRBJ2-5; 9 bases map to TRBD1. The sequencing input was peripheral blood. This clonotype was obtained from a man in his 60s who had recovered from COVID-19. The CDR3 nucleotides are TGTGCCAGCAGGGAACAGGGGGCGGAGACCCAGTACTTC. Encoded protein: CASREQGAETQYF. The full variable domain, in which reference TRBV2 and TRBJ2-5 provide the parts outside the CDR3, is EPEVTQTPSHQVTQMGQEVILRCVPISNHLYFYWYRQILGQKVEFLVSFYNNEISEKSEIFDDQFSVERPDGSNFTLKIRSTKLEDSAMYFCASREQGAETQYFGPGTRLLVL.